The clone carrying this TCR beta chain was observed a few times. The target antigen is unknown. cDNA synthesis used the whole RNA isolate, giving expressed TCRB sequences. The protocol was immunoSEQ multiplex PCR, while the TCRdb copy is restricted to in-frame clones and leaves out a portion. The table records a few hundred thousand clones, more than 15% of them present only once. This sample was taken from a study of beta chain features in type 1 diabetes. This CDR3 contains 13 residues. Trimming pared 3 bases from V and 3 bases from J, leaving 9 bases between. The V gene's germline CDR1 is SGHTA and CDR2 FQGNSA. Points from the study as a whole: TCRB CDR3 length was moderately but significantly reduced in all four CD4+ subsets of Type 1 diabetes patients.

Sequences were obtained from naive CD4+ T cells from blood. The V call is TRBV7-2, the J call TRBJ2-7, with TRBD2 as a possible D gene (6 bases). The TCR sequence derives from a man aged 30 to 45 with type 1 diabetes. The chain's CDR3 is CASSFGGLYEQYF. The CDR3 bases are TGTGCCAGCAGCTTCGGGGGACTCTACGAGCAGTACTTC.